Each of the 22 T cell receptor beta chains below was sequenced from the same sample in a study of immune heterogeneity within non-small cell lung tumors (dated 2018 in TCRdb). The run used a HiSeq X Ten. The TCR beta CDR3 region was amplified with a multiplex PCR system whose first round ran for approximately 9 cycles using 32 V-gene forward primers and 13 J-gene reverse primers. Using fastp trimming at Q25 and MiXCR clonotype assembly, TCRdb reanalyzed the public sequencing data and kept in-frame beta chains. Entries that share a CDR3 protein sequence are merged under the most common genes and DNA. Recorded for this sample are about 15,000 distinct CDR3 sequences; about 30% of them occurred a single time. The ten largest clones take up over 12% of the sample. Genomic DNA extracted from bulk tumor tissue served as TCR template, with 600 to 700 ng gDNA amplified per sample. During surgery, several biopsies were collected from each primary tumor and placed as far from one another as possible within the tumor mass. Patients in the study cohort, which was described as untreated, were newly diagnosed NSCLC cases going through curative surgery.

The sample was lung tumor tissue. These receptors originate from a woman aged 45-65 years with non-small cell lung cancer.

Of note for this clonotype: This may arise from a read error, as a much more abundant clone is one base away. This chain joins TRBV11-2 and TRBJ1-1; D not certain. The length of the CDR3 is 13 residues. Trimming cost V 1 base and J 9 bases, with 12 bases left between them. Germline values: CDR1 SGHAT, CDR2 FQNNGV. The CDR3 DNA is TGTGCCAGCAGCTTAGCCCAAGCTACTCAAGCTTTCTTT. It specifies CASSLAQATQAFF. The variable domain in full, with the rest retrieved from reference TRBV11-2 and TRBJ1-1, is EAGVAQSPRYKIIEKRQSVAFWCNPISGHATLYWYQQILGQGPKLLIQFQNNGVVDDSQLPKDRFSAERLKGVDSTLKIQPAKLEDSAVYLCASSLAQATQAFFGQGTRLTVV.

This clonotype was found many times. This rearrangement joins TRBV12-3 or TRBV12-4 to TRBJ1-1; D unresolved. V lost 2 bases, J lost 1 base, and 5 bases lay in between. This CDR3 is built from 13 residues. The CDR3 protein is CASSLQQNTEAFF. As DNA, the CDR3 is TGTGCCAGCAGTTTACAACAGAACACTGAAGCTTTCTTT.

The rearrangement joins TRBV11-2 to TRBJ2-5; 10 bases map to TRBD1. V gave up 5 bases and J gave up 2 bases; unmatched junction bases: 5. There are 15 residues in the CDR3. Germline V gene lookup returns CDR1 SGHAT and CDR2 FQNNGV. CDR3 residues: CASSPGQGHQETQYF. The CDR3 DNA follows: TGTGCCAGCAGCCCGGGACAGGGGCATCAAGAGACCCAGTACTTC.

Note on this clonotype: The CDR3 does not close with the conserved phenylalanine or tryptophan, likely indicating a read error. No DNA is shown, since the ends of the CDR3 on it are uncertain; the CDR3 is the one TCRdb lists. V usage is TRBV7-2 and J usage is TRBJ2-3; the table's D call TRBD1 went unverified against the DNA. The CDR3 is made up of 16 amino acids, end residues included. In germline, CDR1 is SGHTA, CDR2 FQGNSA. CDR3 loop: CASNLEGPLYEQYFGP.

This clonotype was seen at least ten times. The chain couples TRBV6-4 to TRBJ1-5; D uncertain. Germline V gene data show CDR1 as MRHNA and CDR2 as SNTAGT. The CDR3 covers 14 residues. The V end lost 8 bases, the J end lost 5 bases, and 16 bases lay between the germline ends. The CDR3 is CASADRDRDQPQHF. Here the CDR3 DNA reads TGTGCCAGCGCTGATAGGGATAGGGATCAGCCCCAGCATTTT.

This rearrangement joins TRBV6-1 to TRBJ1-2; TRBD1 agrees at 7 bases. This CDR3 spans 16 amino acids. CDR1 is MNHNS and CDR2 is SASEGT in the germline V gene. V lost 4 bases to trimming and J lost 1 base; unmatched junction nucleotides: 9. The CDR3 nucleotides read TGTGCCAGCAGTGCACGCCGGGACAGCATTAACTATGGCTACACCTTC. Amino acid sequence: CASSARRDSINYGYTF.

V is TRBV20-1 and J is TRBJ2-3; 7 bases line up with TRBD1. V trimming: 3 bases; J trimming: 2 bases; junction bases outside the gene matches: 5. From germline, CDR1 is DFQATT and CDR2 SNEGSKA (reference sequence). The CDR3 length is 14 residues. CDR3 residues: CSASGQAYTDTQYF. The CDR3, as DNA: TGCAGTGCTAGCGGACAGGCCTACACAGATACGCAGTATTTT.

About this clonotype: Being one base from a much bigger clone, this may be a read error. The chain's CDR3 is CASSYLSNRLSDTQYF. The CDR3 bases are TGTGCCAGCAGTTACCTTTCTAACAGGTTGAGTGATACGCAGTATTTT. The chain links TRBV6-9 to TRBJ2-3, with D maybe TRBD1 (5 bases). CDR1 and CDR2 from the germline V gene are MNHGY and SVAAGI. The V and J ends lost 3 bases and 6 bases respectively, with 19 bases between them. CDR3 length equals 16 residues.

This clonotype was counted ten times or more. The genes are TRBV30 and TRBJ2-7, with 7 bases identical to TRBD1. CDR1 and CDR2 from the germline V gene are GTSNPN and SVGIG (reference sequence). This CDR3 comprises 14 residues. Unmatched junction bases numbered 7, after V lost 3 bases and J lost 2 bases. The CDR3 bases are TGTGCCTGGAGCCCCGGGACAGCCACCTACGAGCAGTACTTC. Encoded protein: CAWSPGTATYEQYF.

This clonotype is medium-sized within its sample. The chain has TRBV12-3 or TRBV12-4 and TRBJ1-2, with a tentative D call TRBD1 (6 bases). Trimming cost V 6 bases and J 2 bases, with 16 bases left between them. CDR3 size: 15 residues. The CDR3 spells CASSNHRESNYGYTF. CDR3 bases: TGTGCCAGCAGCAACCACAGGGAGTCCAACTATGGCTACACCTTC.

This clonotype came up a few times. The genes are TRBV7-6 and TRBJ1-4; 8 positions agree with TRBD1. Germline V gene sequence: CDR1 SGHVS, CDR2 FNYEAQ. The CDR3 contains 14 residues. J lost 7 bases, V lost 1 base, and 2 bases had no gene match. The CDR3 DNA sequence: TGTGCCAGCAGCTTAGAACAGGGGGGTGAAAAACTGTTTTTT. This encodes CASSLEQGGEKLFF.

At least ten counts were recorded for this clonotype. The rearrangement links TRBV6-6 to TRBJ1-2; D is unresolved. The CDR3 is 18 residues long. Between the trimmed V and J ends, which lost 0 bases and 2 bases, there was a span of 19 bases. The germline gives CDR1 MNHNY, CDR2 SVGAGI (reference sequence). CDR3 region: CASSYSKLLLGSNYGYTF. In DNA form, the CDR3 reads TGTGCCAGCAGTTACTCGAAATTACTACTGGGTTCCAACTATGGCTACACCTTC.

The chain carries TRBV29-1 and TRBJ2-2, with 8 nucleotides matching TRBD2. The CDR3 has 14 amino acids. Germline CDR1 and CDR2: SQVTM and ANQGSEA. V shed 5 bases and J 6 bases; nucleotides not matched to a gene: 8. The CDR3 DNA reads as TGCAGCGTTCTCGGGACTAGTGGCCCCGGGGAGCTGTTTTTT. This sequence encodes CSVLGTSGPGELFF.

The rearrangement joins TRBV7-2 to TRBJ2-7, with 8 bases fitting TRBD2. The germline V gene has CDR1 SGHTA and CDR2 FQGNSA. Trimming removed 1 base from V and 6 bases from J; junction bases left unmatched: 11. The CDR3 runs 16 residues. In nucleotides, the CDR3 is TGTGCCAGCAGCTTAGGGCTAGCGGGCCTACCCTCCGAGCAGTACTTC. This encodes CASSLGLAGLPSEQYF.

The chain has TRBV27 and TRBJ2-1; TRBD2 might be the D (5 bases). This CDR3 contains 17 residues. The germline CDR1 and CDR2 sequences are MNHEY and SMNVEV (reference sequence). Trimming stripped 3 bases from V and 2 bases from J, with 17 bases between. CDR3 region: CASSLRASLAPYNEQFF. CDR3 sequence (DNA): TGTGCCAGCAGTTTGCGGGCTAGTTTGGCCCCCTACAATGAGCAGTTCTTC.

The chain links TRBV4-1 to TRBJ2-3; 7 bases agree with TRBD2. V lost 1 base, J lost 4 bases, and 5 bases stayed unmatched. This CDR3 contains 15 residues. Per germline, CDR1 MGHRA and CDR2 YSYEKL. CDR3 protein: CASSQGFLAADTQYF. The CDR3 DNA is TGCGCCAGCAGCCAAGGTTTTCTAGCGGCAGATACGCAGTATTTT.

About this clonotype: A read error may account for a junction end that differs from germline. This chain links TRBV30 with TRBJ1-6; D unresolved. Germline V lookup: CDR1 GTSNPN, CDR2 SVGIG (reference sequence). The length of the CDR3 is 11 residues. The CDR3: CAWIVPSPLHF. The CDR3 DNA sequence: TGTGCCTGGATTGTGCCTTCACCCCTCCACTTC.

The V gene is TRBV11-3, the J gene TRBJ2-3, with TRBD2 matching 10 bases. The ends lost 2 bases at V and 5 bases at J; junction bases unmatched: 4. The germline V gene has CDR1 SGHNT and CDR2 YENEEA. The CDR3 consists of 15 residues. The CDR3 DNA follows: TGTGCCAGCAGCTTACGGACTAGCGGCATAGATACGCAGTATTTT. It encodes CASSLRTSGIDTQYF.

The J gene is TRBJ1-4, the V gene TRBV28; perhaps TRBD1 as D (5 bases). Germline loops: CDR1 MDHEN, CDR2 SYDVKM. V was shortened by 6 bases and J by 12 bases, with 23 bases between the two germline ends. The CDR3 consists of 15 residues. CDR3 DNA: TGTGCCAGCAGGCCCCCCGGGACTGATTTTGGTCAACTGTTTTTT. It codes for CASRPPGTDFGQLFF.

With respect to this clonotype: It may be a read error: a sequence one base away is much more abundant. The gene calls are TRBV28 and TRBJ1-5, with TRBD1 as a possible D gene (6 bases). Germline-derived CDR1 and CDR2 are MDHEN and SYDVKM. CDR3 length equals 14 residues. CDR3 in DNA: TGTGCCAGCAGTCCCCAGGGGAAGAATCAGCCCCATCATTTT. It encodes CASSPQGKNQPHHF.

This clonotype was counted ten times or more. V and J are TRBV4-1 and TRBJ1-4; the match to TRBD1 covers 7 bases. V was clipped by 3 bases and J by 4 bases; unmatched bases: 5. CDR1 MGHRA and CDR2 YSYEKL come from the germline V gene. This CDR3 has 15 residues. DNA for the CDR3: TGCGCCAGCAGCCAGAGAGACAGGGATAATGAAAAACTGTTTTTT. Translation gives CASSQRDRDNEKLFF.

The DNA for the CDR3 is TGTGCCAGCAGTTCTGGACAGAGTAGCAATCAGCCCCAGCATTTT. Its translation is CASSSGQSSNQPQHF. The chain combines TRBV28 with TRBJ1-5, with D possibly TRBD1 on 6 matching bases. Looked up from germline, CDR1 is MDHEN and CDR2 is SYDVKM. The CDR3 is made up of 15 amino acids. The ends were cut back, 4 bases at V and 0 bases at J, with 10 bases in the middle. The entire variable domain, with the rest obtained from reference TRBV28 and TRBJ1-5, is as follows: DVKVTQSSRYLVKRTGEKVFLECVQDMDHENMFWYRQDPGLGLRLIYFSYDVKMKEKGDIPEGYSVSREKKERFSLILESASTNQTSMYLCASSSGQSSNQPQHFGDGTRLSIL.